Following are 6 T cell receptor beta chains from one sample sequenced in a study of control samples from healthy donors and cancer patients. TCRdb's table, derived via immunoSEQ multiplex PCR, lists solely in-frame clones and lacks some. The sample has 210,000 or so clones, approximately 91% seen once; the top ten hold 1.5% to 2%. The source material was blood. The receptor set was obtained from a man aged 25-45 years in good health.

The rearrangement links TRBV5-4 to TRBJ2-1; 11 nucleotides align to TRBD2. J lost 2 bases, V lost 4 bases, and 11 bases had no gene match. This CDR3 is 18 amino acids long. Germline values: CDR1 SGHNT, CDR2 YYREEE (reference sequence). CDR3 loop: CASSPHLAGGSPYNEQFF. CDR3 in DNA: TGTGCCAGCAGCCCCCATCTAGCGGGGGGCTCCCCCTACAATGAGCAGTTCTTC.

The CDR3 loop is CASSSGLAGKDTQYF. The CDR3 DNA follows: TGTGCCAGCAGCTCCGGGCTAGCGGGGAAAGATACGCAGTATTTT. The gene calls are TRBV11-2 and TRBJ2-3, with 9 bases matching TRBD2. Germline CDR1 is SGHAT and CDR2 is FQNNGV. Unmatched junction bases numbered 7, after V lost 4 bases and J lost 5 bases. This CDR3 has 15 residues.

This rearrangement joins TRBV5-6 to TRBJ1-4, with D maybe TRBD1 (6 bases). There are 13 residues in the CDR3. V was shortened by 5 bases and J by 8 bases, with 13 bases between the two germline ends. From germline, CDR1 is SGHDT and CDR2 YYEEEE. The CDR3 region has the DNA TGTGCCAGCAGTCTCAGGGGTGGGGAAAAACTGTTTTTT. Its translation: CASSLRGGEKLFF.

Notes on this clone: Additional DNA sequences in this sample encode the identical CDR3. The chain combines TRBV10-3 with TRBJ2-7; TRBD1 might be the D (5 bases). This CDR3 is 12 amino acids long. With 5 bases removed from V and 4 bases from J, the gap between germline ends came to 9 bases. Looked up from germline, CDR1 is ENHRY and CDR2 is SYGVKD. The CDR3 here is CAISPQGYEQYF. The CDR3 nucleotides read TGTGCCATCAGTCCCCAGGGTTACGAGCAGTACTTC.

This CDR3 reads CASSWGTGTDTQYF. CDR3 in DNA: TGTGCCAGCAGCTGGGGGACAGGGACAGATACGCAGTATTTT. The chain employs TRBV5-5 and TRBJ2-3; 9 nucleotides line up with TRBD1. The CDR3 runs 14 residues. CDR1 is SGHKS and CDR2 is YYEKEE in the germline V gene (reference sequence). Trimming at V came to 3 bases and at J to 3 bases, leaving 2 bases not matched to a gene. Full variable domain (missing parts from reference TRBV5-5 and TRBJ2-3): DAGVTQSPTHLIKTRGQQVTLRCSPISGHKSVSWYQQVLGQGPQFIFQYYEKEERGRGNFPDRFSARQFPNYSSELNVNALLLGDSALYLCASSWGTGTDTQYFGPGTRLTVL.

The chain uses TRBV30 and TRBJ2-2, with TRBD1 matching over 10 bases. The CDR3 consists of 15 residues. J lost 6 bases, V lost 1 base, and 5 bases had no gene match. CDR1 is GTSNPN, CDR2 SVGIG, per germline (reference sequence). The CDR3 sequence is CAWSEGTGVAGELFF. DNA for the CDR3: TGTGCCTGGAGTGAGGGGACAGGGGTGGCCGGGGAGCTGTTTTTT. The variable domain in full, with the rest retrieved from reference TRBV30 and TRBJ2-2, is SQTIHQWPATLVQPVGSPLSLECTVEGTSNPNLYWYRQAAGRGLQLLFYSVGIGQISSEVPQNLSASRPQDRQFILSSKKLLLSDSGFYLCAWSEGTGVAGELFFGEGSRLTVL.